This passage covers 28 T cell receptor beta chains from one sample sequenced in a study of PD-1 blockade in classical Hodgkin lymphoma. The table came from immunoSEQ multiplex PCR; TCRdb's copy has only in-frame clones and leaves some out. Among more than 40,000 clones, about 77% were seen once, and the ten largest hold around a third. Indicated time point: cycle 4 day 1 (C4D1), after more than five weeks of nivolumab. Every patient relapsed after autologous stem cell transplantation, and brentuximab vedotin exposure varied. The specimen was peripheral blood mononuclear cells (PBMCs), collected before the fourth cycle of nivolumab. The receptors were gathered from a human donor with classical Hodgkin lymphoma.

V and J are TRBV6-6 and TRBJ2-1; 8 bases are shared with TRBD2. The CDR3 has 15 residues. J lost 5 bases, V lost 2 bases, and 5 bases had no gene match. Germline V gene sequence: CDR1 MNHNY, CDR2 SVGAGI (reference sequence). CDR3: CASSYSGAGDNEQFF. CDR3 bases: TGTGCCAGCAGTTACAGCGGAGCGGGGGACAATGAGCAGTTCTTC.

The genes are TRBV7-2 and TRBJ2-5, with 9 positions matching TRBD2. Germline V gene data show CDR1 as SGHTA and CDR2 as FQGNSA. V lost 2 bases and J lost 5; bases outside the gene matches: 6. This CDR3 is 15 amino acids long. The CDR3 protein is CASSLQGLALETQYF. The CDR3 nucleotides are TGTGCCAGCAGCTTACAGGGACTAGCATTGGAGACCCAGTACTTC.

This clone was seen a few times. The chain employs TRBV29-1 and TRBJ1-2; D might be TRBD1 (5 bases). The V and J ends lost 2 bases and 4 bases respectively, with 8 bases between them. The CDR3 runs 12 residues. Per the germline V gene, CDR1 is SQVTM and CDR2 is ANQGSEA. This CDR3 reads CSVESGIYGYTF. The CDR3 DNA reads as TGCAGCGTTGAATCAGGGATCTATGGCTACACCTTC. The full variable domain, rest sourced from reference TRBV29-1 and TRBJ1-2, is SAVISQKPSRDICQRGTSLTIQCQVDSQVTMMFWYRQQPGQSLTLIATANQGSEATYESGFVIDKFPISRPNLTFSTLTVSNMSPEDSSIYLCSVESGIYGYTFGSGTRLTVV.

This clone turned up a few times. This chain connects TRBV10-3 to TRBJ1-1; D may be TRBD1 (5 bases). This CDR3 contains 13 residues. Trimming left V 10 bases short and J 0 bases short, with 12 bases between. Germline V gives CDR1 ENHRY, CDR2 SYGVKD. The CDR3 DNA reads TGTGCCACCTGCGCAGGGATGAACACTGAAGCTTTCTTT. It translates to CATCAGMNTEAFF.

This clone was detected a few times. The chain employs TRBV10-3 and TRBJ2-3; 7 nucleotides align to TRBD2. The CDR3 totals 14 residues. Germline CDR1 ENHRY, CDR2 SYGVKD. J lost 1 base, V lost 4 bases, and 2 bases had no gene match. Written as DNA, the CDR3 is TGTGCCATCAGTGTGGGGGGGGGCACAGATACGCAGTATTTT. Protein: CAISVGGGTDTQYF.

The CDR3 nucleotides read TGTGCCAGTAGTATGCAGGGGAGAGCCTCACCCCTCCACTTT. Its protein is CASSMQGRASPLHF. The rearrangement uses TRBV19 and TRBJ1-6; the D gene is possibly TRBD1 (6 bases). V was trimmed by 3 bases and J by 10 bases, leaving 13 bases between them. The germline V gene encodes CDR1 LNHDA and CDR2 SQIVND (reference sequence). The CDR3 length is 14 residues. Full variable domain (rest looked up from reference TRBV19 and TRBJ1-6): DGGITQSPKYLFRKEGQNVTLSCEQNLNHDAMYWYRQDPGQGLRLIYYSQIVNDFQKGDIAEGYSVSREKKESFPLTVTSAQKNPTAFYLCASSMQGRASPLHFGNGTRLTVT.

This chain uses TRBV19 with TRBJ1-1; D might be TRBD1 (6 bases). The CDR3 consists of 16 residues. Germline V gene lookup returns CDR1 LNHDA and CDR2 SQIVND (reference sequence). Trimming removed 10 bases from V and 2 bases from J, with 23 bases in between. Written as DNA, the CDR3 is TGTGCCACCTCTAATTATGTAGGGGGACCCAACACTGAAGCTTTCTTT. It yields the protein CATSNYVGGPNTEAFF. The variable domain in full, completed from reference TRBV19 and TRBJ1-1, reads DGGITQSPKYLFRKEGQNVTLSCEQNLNHDAMYWYRQDPGQGLRLIYYSQIVNDFQKGDIAEGYSVSREKKESFPLTVTSAQKNPTAFYLCATSNYVGGPNTEAFFGQGTRLTVV.

V gene TRBV7-9 combines with J gene TRBJ1-1; D ambiguous. The V and J ends lost 2 bases and 3 bases respectively, with 7 bases between them. Germline values: CDR1 SEHNR, CDR2 FQNEAQ (reference sequence). The CDR3 extends over 13 amino acids. CDR3 nucleotide sequence: TGTGCCAGCAGCTTATTGTCAGACACTGAAGCTTTCTTT. Protein sequence: CASSLLSDTEAFF.

The chain carries TRBV6-6 and TRBJ1-6, with D hard to call. Between the trimmed V and J ends, which lost 6 bases and 4 bases, there was a span of 7 bases. Germline loops: CDR1 MNHNY, CDR2 SVGAGI (reference sequence). The CDR3 runs to 13 residues. CDR3 sequence reads: CASRGGYNSPLHF. DNA of the CDR3: TGTGCCAGCAGGGGAGGGTATAATTCACCCCTCCACTTT.

This clone was detected once. This sequence joins TRBV10-3 and TRBJ2-5; TRBD1 agrees at 9 bases. The J call is uncertain, as TRBJ2-7 better fits the DNA end. CDR3 size: 15 residues. The germline CDR1 and CDR2 sequences are ENHRY and SYGVKD. The CDR3 coding sequence is TGTGCCATCAGTGAAGGGACAGGGAGGACCTACGAGCAGTACTTC. It encodes CAISEGTGRTYEQYF.

This clone was detected once. The chain combines TRBV6-1 with TRBJ2-7; no reliable D call. The length of the CDR3 is 10 residues. The germline V gene encodes CDR1 MNHNS and CDR2 SASEGT. In DNA, the CDR3 is TGTGTTGTCGAAAACTACGAGCAGTACTTC. Translated: CVVENYEQYF.

The V call is TRBV25-1, the J call TRBJ1-2; D is undetermined. V dropped 4 bases and J dropped 4 bases, with 10 bases sitting between them. The V gene's germline CDR1 is MGHDK and CDR2 SYGVNS. This CDR3 is built from 13 residues. The CDR3 sequence: CASSVQASYGYTF. The CDR3 DNA sequence: TGTGCCAGCAGTGTCCAGGCCTCCTATGGCTACACCTTC.

This clone was counted between two and nine times. The rearrangement joins TRBV19 to TRBJ2-2, with 7 bases identical to TRBD1. J was trimmed by 6 bases and V by 3 bases; bases with no gene match: 7. The CDR3 is 15 amino acids. Per germline, CDR1 LNHDA and CDR2 SQIVND (reference sequence). Written as DNA, the CDR3 is TGTGCCAGTAGTATCAAGAACGACAGGGCCGGGGAGCTGTTTTTT. Protein: CASSIKNDRAGELFF.

This chain links TRBV7-9 with TRBJ2-5, with D possibly being TRBD1 (6 bases). The germline V gene encodes CDR1 SEHNR and CDR2 FQNEAQ (reference sequence). There are 14 residues in the CDR3. V shed 5 bases and J shed 5 bases, with 15 bases lying between them. The CDR3 nucleotides are TGTGCCAGCAGCCCTTCAAGGGGGAAGGAGACCCAGTACTTC. Protein sequence: CASSPSRGKETQYF.

At least ten counts were recorded for this clone. The chain has TRBV4-2 and TRBJ1-2; D is unclear. V was pared by 0 bases and J by 7 bases, with 12 bases between. The CDR3 has 14 residues. Per the germline V gene, CDR1 is LGHNA and CDR2 is YNFKEQ. Written as DNA, the CDR3 is TGTGCCAGCAGCCAAGAGACGGCGGTCCCTGGCTACACCTTC. This sequence encodes CASSQETAVPGYTF.

The rearrangement links TRBV18 to TRBJ1-2; D unresolved. Germline CDR1 KGHSH, CDR2 LQKENI. Trimming shortened V by 4 bases and J by 4 bases, and 19 bases separated the two germline ends. The CDR3 length is 16 residues. The CDR3 is CASSLSGGTFGYGYTF. For the CDR3, the DNA is TGTGCCAGCTCACTTTCGGGCGGTACCTTTGGCTATGGCTACACCTTC. The full variable domain, in which reference TRBV18 and TRBJ1-2 provide the parts outside the CDR3, is NAGVMQNPRHLVRRRGQEARLRCSPMKGHSHVYWYRQLPEEGLKFMVYLQKENIIDESGMPKERFSAEFPKEGPSILRIQQVVRGDSAAYFCASSLSGGTFGYGYTFGSGTRLTVV.

The V and J genes are TRBV9 and TRBJ2-5; a possible D gene is TRBD1 (5 bases). Trimming left V 6 bases short and J 5 bases short, with 5 bases between. The germline V gene has CDR1 SGDLS and CDR2 YYNGEE. The CDR3 is 10 amino acids. The CDR3 DNA sequence: TGTGCCAGCACAGGGGAGACCCAGTACTTC. Amino acids: CASTGETQYF.

This clone was counted only a few times. In DNA form, the CDR3 reads TGCGCCAGCAGCTTTATACTTAACACCGGGGAGCTGTTTTTT. This encodes CASSFILNTGELFF. The V and J genes are TRBV5-1 and TRBJ2-2; no definite D call. With 2 bases removed from V and 2 bases from J, the gap between germline ends came to 7 bases. The germline V gene encodes CDR1 SGHRS and CDR2 YFSETQ. The CDR3 is made up of 14 amino acids.

Here the CDR3 DNA reads TGTGCCAGCAGCCCTGCGGGGGCCCCTGGCGGGGAGCTGTTTTTT. Its protein product is CASSPAGAPGGELFF. The V call is TRBV7-3, the J call TRBJ2-2; D may be TRBD2 (7 bases). Germline CDR1 reads SGHTA; CDR2 reads FQGTGA. The CDR3 is 15 amino acids. Trimming removed 5 bases at V and 7 bases at J, with 17 bases between.

The chain joins TRBV5-8 to TRBJ1-6, with D hard to call. Trimming took off 4 bases at V and 12 bases at J, with 11 bases between the two ends. The germline gives CDR1 SGHTS, CDR2 YDEGEE. This CDR3 comprises 12 residues. The CDR3 region has the DNA TGTGCCAGCAGCCCCGCGAGCCTACCCCTCCACTTT. This gives the protein CASSPASLPLHF.

The sample holds a few counts of this clone. The V call is TRBV28, the J call TRBJ1-6; TRBD1 is a possible D gene (5 bases). The germline CDR1 and CDR2 sequences are MDHEN and SYDVKM. This CDR3 has 15 amino acids. With 5 bases removed from V and 13 bases from J, the gap between germline ends came to 21 bases. The CDR3, as DNA: TGTGCCAGCAGTCCACAGGACGCCGGGAGGTCGCCCCTCCACTTT. As protein: CASSPQDAGRSPLHF.

This clone was seen a few times. The CDR3 region has the DNA TGTGCCAGCAGCAGGGAGGCGCCTAGTTCACCCCTCCACTTT. It specifies CASSREAPSSPLHF. The chain carries TRBV7-2 and TRBJ1-6; D unresolved. From germline, CDR1 is SGHTA and CDR2 FQGNSA. Between the trimmed V and J ends, which lost 5 bases and 9 bases, there was a span of 14 bases. The CDR3 runs 14 residues.

The chain links TRBV5-1 to TRBJ1-3; D not resolved. The CDR3 sequence is 14 residues long. V was cut by 4 bases and J by 2 bases, with 10 bases left in between. CDR1 is SGHRS and CDR2 is YFSETQ in the germline V gene. The CDR3, as DNA: TGCGCCAGCAGCGGCGGGGTCACTGGAAACACCATATATTTT. This translates into CASSGGVTGNTIYF.

V gene TRBV6-5 combines with J gene TRBJ1-6; D call uncertain. CDR1 is MNHEY and CDR2 is SVGAGI in the germline V gene. V was cut by 6 bases and J by 8 bases, with 11 bases left in between. The CDR3 has 13 amino acids. The CDR3 loop is CASSRTSDSPLHF. The CDR3 DNA reads TGTGCCAGCAGCCGGACCTCGGATTCACCCCTCCACTTT.

The V gene is TRBV19, the J gene TRBJ1-2; the match to TRBD1 covers 7 bases. The CDR3 totals 12 residues. V shed 9 bases, J shed 1 base, and the junction held 2 bases outside the gene matches. Looked up from germline, CDR1 is LNHDA and CDR2 is SQIVND (reference sequence). The CDR3 loop is CASHRGNYGYTF. The CDR3 DNA follows: TGTGCCAGCCACAGGGGTAACTATGGCTACACCTTC.

The chain joins TRBV4-3 to TRBJ1-6, with D unresolved. Trimming took 1 base from V and 0 from J, leaving 10 bases between them. Germline CDR1 LGHNA, CDR2 YSLEER. The CDR3 consists of 17 residues. This chain's CDR3 is CASSQVPTDSYNSPLHF. The CDR3 DNA follows: TGCGCCAGCAGCCAAGTTCCGACGGACTCCTATAATTCACCCCTCCACTTT.

The chain uses TRBV7-3 and TRBJ2-1, with D possibly being TRBD2 (7 bases). The CDR3 length is 16 residues. V gave up 5 bases and J gave up 3 bases, with 17 bases separating them. Germline V gene lookup returns CDR1 SGHTA and CDR2 FQGTGA. This CDR3 reads CASSPWAGANYNEQFF. DNA of the CDR3: TGTGCCAGCAGCCCTTGGGCGGGGGCAAACTACAATGAGCAGTTCTTC.

CDR3 residues: CASSGQGREQYF. DNA of the CDR3: TGTGCCAGCAGTGGCCAGGGTAGGGAGCAGTACTTC. V and J are TRBV6-5 and TRBJ2-7; D is possibly TRBD1 (5 bases). CDR1 MNHEY and CDR2 SVGAGI come from the germline V gene. The length of the CDR3 is 12 residues. The V end was cut by 5 bases, the J end by 7 bases, with 12 bases between.